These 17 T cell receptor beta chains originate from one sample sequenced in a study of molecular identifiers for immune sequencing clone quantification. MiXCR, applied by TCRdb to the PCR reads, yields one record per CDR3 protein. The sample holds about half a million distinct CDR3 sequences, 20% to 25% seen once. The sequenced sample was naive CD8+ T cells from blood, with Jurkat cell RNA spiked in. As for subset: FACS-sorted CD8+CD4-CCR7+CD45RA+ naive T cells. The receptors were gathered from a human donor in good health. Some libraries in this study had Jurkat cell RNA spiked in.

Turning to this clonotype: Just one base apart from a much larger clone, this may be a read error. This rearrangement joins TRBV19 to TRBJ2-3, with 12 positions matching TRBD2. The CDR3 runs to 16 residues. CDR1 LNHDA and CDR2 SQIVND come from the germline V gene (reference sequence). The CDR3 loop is CASMSRLAGVPDTRYF. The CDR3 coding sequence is TGTGCCAGTATGTCTCGACTAGCGGGGGTACCAGATACGCGGTATTTT.

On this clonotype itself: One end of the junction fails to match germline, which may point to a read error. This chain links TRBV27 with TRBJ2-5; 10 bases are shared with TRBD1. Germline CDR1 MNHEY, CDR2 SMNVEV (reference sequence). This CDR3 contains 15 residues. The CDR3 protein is CASSRQGALWEIQYF. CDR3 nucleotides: TGTGCCAGCAGCCGACAGGGGGCGTTATGGGAGATCCAGTACTTC.

CDR3 region: CASSNEGQGADTQYF. CDR3 DNA: TGTGCCAGCAGCAATGAGGGACAGGGGGCAGATACGCAGTATTTT. The rearrangement joins TRBV21-1 to TRBJ2-3; the DNA was not compared with TRBD1, the D call given in the table. TRBV21-1 is classified as a pseudogene. The CDR3 length is 15 residues.

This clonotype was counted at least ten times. The CDR3 loop reads CASSSDTNQETQYF. The CDR3 DNA follows: TGTGCCAGCAGCTCGGACACAAACCAAGAGACCCAGTACTTC. The chain links TRBV7-6 to TRBJ2-5, with D possibly being TRBD1 (5 bases). Trimming pared 4 bases from V and 0 bases from J, leaving 9 bases between. Looked up from germline, CDR1 is SGHVS and CDR2 is FNYEAQ. This CDR3 contains 14 residues.

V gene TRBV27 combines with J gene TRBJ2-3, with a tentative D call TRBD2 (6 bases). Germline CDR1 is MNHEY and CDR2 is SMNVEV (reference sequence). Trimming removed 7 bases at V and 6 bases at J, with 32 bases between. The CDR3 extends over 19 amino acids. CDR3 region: CASTVRTEAGVRMTDTQYF. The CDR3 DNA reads TGTGCCAGCACCGTCAGGACCGAAGCGGGTGTGAGAATGACTGATACGCAGTATTTT.

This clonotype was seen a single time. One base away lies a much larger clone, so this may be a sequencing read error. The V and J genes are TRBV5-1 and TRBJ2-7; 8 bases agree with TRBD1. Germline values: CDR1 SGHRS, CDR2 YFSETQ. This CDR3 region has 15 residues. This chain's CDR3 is CAGSSGQGLLYEQYF. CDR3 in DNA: TGCGCCGGCAGCTCCGGACAGGGATTGTTATACGAGCAGTACTTC.

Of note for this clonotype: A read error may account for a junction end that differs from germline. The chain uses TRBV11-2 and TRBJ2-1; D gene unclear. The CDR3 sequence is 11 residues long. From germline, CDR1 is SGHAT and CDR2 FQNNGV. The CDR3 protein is CASSLLNEQSF. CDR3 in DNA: TGTGCCAGCAGCTTGCTCAATGAGCAGTCCTTC.

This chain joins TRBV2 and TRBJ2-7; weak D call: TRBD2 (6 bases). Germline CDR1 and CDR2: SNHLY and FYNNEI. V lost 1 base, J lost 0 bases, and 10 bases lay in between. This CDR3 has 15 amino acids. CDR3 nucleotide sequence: TGTGCCAGCAGTGAAGGCGCAGCGGGCTCCTACGAGCAGTACTTC. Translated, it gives CASSEGAAGSYEQYF.

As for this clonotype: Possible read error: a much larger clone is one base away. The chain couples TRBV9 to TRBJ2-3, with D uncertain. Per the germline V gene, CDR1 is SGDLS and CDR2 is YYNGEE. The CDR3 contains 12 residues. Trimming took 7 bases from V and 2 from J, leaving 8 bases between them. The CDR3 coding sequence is TGTGCCAGCGCTGGCGCCACAGATACGCAGTATTTT. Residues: CASAGATDTQYF.

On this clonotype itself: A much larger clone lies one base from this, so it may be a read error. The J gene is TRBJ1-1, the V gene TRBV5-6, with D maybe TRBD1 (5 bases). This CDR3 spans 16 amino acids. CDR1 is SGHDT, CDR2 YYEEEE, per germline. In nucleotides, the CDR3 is TGTGCCAGCAGCCCAGAGTTGGGGTATCCGGACACTGGAGCTTTCTTT. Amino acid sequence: CASSPELGYPDTGAFF.

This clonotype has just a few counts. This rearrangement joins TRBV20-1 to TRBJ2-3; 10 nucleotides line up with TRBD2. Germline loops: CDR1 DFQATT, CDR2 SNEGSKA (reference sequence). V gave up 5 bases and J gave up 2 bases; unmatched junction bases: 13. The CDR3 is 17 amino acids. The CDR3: CSAPGRASGSITDTQYF. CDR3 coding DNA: TGCAGTGCTCCAGGTCGGGCTAGCGGGAGTATCACAGATACGCAGTATTTT.

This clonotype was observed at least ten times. The CDR3 DNA reads as TGTGCCAGCAGCCGGAAGGATGGGGGGTTGGAGACCCAGTACTTC. Its translation: CASSRKDGGLETQYF. The chain combines TRBV12-3 or TRBV12-4 with TRBJ2-5; TRBD2 might be the D (6 bases). The CDR3 sequence is 15 residues long. With 6 bases removed from V and 5 bases from J, the gap between germline ends came to 19 bases.

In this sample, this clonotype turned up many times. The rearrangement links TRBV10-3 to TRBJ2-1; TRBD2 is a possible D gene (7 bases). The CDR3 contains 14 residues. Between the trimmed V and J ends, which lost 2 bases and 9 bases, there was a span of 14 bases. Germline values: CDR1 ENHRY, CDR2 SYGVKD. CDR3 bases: TGTGCCATCAGTGAGCCGAGGGGGGGCCGTGAGCAGTTCTTC. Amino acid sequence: CAISEPRGGREQFF.

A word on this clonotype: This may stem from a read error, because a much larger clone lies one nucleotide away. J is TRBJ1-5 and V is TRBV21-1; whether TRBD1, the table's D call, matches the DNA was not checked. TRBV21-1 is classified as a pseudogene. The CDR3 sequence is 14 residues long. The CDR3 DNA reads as TGTGCCAGCACCCCGGGGTATAGCAATCAGCCCCAGCATTTT. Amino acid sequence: CASTPGYSNQPQHF.

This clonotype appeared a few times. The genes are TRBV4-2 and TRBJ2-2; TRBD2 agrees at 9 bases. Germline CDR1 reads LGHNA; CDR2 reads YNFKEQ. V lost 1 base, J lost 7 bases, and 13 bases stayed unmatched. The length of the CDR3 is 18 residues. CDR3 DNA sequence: TGTGCCAGCAGCCAAGGGCTGGGCGGGAGGGCCATAGGCGGGGAGCTGTTTTTT. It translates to CASSQGLGGRAIGGELFF.

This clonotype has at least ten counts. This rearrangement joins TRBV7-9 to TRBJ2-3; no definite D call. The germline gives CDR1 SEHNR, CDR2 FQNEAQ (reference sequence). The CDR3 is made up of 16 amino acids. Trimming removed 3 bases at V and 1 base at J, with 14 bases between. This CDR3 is CASSFQADQGTDTQYF. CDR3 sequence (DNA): TGTGCCAGCAGCTTTCAGGCAGACCAAGGCACAGATACGCAGTATTTT.

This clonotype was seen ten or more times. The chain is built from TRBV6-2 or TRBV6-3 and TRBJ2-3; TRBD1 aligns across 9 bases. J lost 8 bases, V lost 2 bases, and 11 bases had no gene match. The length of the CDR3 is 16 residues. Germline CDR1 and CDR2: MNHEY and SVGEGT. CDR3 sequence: CASSYVPGQGFSTQYF. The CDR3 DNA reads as TGTGCCAGCAGTTACGTTCCGGGACAGGGCTTTTCTACGCAGTATTTT.